This T cell receptor beta chain was identified during a study of T cell changes during pregnancy in multiple sclerosis. With 4 bases clipped from V and 0 bases from J, the junction kept 2 bases outside the gene matches. The CDR3 is 15 amino acids. CDR1 is PRHDT, CDR2 FYEKMQ, per germline (reference sequence). Data came from immunoSEQ multiplex PCR; TCRdb stores just in-frame clones and leaves some out. The sample records approximately 40,000 clones, approximately 93% being singletons. Sequenced here: CD8+ T cells from peripheral blood mononuclear cells, sampled in the third trimester of pregnancy. The chain uses TRBV13 and TRBJ2-5, with 10 nucleotides matching TRBD2. The sequence derives from a female donor with multiple sclerosis, enrolled in a pregnancy study. CDR3 bases: TGTGCCAGCAGCTCTAGCGGGGGATACCAAGAGACCCAGTACTTC. Protein: CASSSSGGYQETQYF.